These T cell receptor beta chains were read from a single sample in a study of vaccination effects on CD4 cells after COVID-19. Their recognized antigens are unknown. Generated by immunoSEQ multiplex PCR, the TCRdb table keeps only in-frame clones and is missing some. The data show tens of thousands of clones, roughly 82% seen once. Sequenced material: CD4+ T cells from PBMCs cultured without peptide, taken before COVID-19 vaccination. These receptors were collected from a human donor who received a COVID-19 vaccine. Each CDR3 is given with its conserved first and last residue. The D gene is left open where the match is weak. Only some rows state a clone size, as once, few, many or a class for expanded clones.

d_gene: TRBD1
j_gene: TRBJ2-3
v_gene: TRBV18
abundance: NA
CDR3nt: TGTGCCAGCTCACCCCCGGGACAGGCCTTCACAGATACGCAGTATTTT
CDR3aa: CASSPPGQAFTDTQYF

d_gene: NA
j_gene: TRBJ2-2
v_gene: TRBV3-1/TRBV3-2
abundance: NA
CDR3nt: TGTGCCAGCAGCCAAGGTTCCCAGCCGAACACCGGGGAGCTGTTTTTT
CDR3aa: CASSQGSQPNTGELFF

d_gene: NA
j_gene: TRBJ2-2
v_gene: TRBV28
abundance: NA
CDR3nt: TGTGCCAGCAGTTCCAGGATCGGGGAGCTGTTTTTT
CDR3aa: CASSSRIGELFF

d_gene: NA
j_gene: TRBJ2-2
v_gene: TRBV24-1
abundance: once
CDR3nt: TGTGCCACCAGTGATCCGACAGGATTACGGGGGGAGCTGTTTTTT
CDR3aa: CATSDPTGLRGELFF

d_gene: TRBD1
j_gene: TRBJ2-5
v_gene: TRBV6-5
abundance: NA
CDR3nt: TGTGCCAGCAGTCGGGACAGGCTCCAAGAGACCCAGTACTTC
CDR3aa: CASSRDRLQETQYF

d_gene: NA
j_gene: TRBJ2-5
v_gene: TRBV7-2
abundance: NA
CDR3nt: TGTGCCAGCAGCCCACTCGGACAGATACAAGAGACCCAGTACTTC
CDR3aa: CASSPLGQIQETQYF

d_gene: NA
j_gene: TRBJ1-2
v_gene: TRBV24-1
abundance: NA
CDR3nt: TGTGCCACCTTAGCTGCCGACGGATCGGGGGGAGGCTACACCTTC
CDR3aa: CATLAADGSGGGYTF

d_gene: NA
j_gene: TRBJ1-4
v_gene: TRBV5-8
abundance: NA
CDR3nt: TGTGCCAGCAGCCACTCGGTAGGGGGGCTGGGTGAAAAACTGTTTTTT
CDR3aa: CASSHSVGGLGEKLFF

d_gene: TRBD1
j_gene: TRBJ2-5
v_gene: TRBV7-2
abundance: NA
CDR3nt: TGTGCCAGCAGCGACGGGACAGGGCAGACCCAGTACTTC
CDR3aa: CASSDGTGQTQYF

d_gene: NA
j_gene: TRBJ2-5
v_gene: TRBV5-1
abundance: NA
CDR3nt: TGCGCCAGCAGCTCGGGCATGCTGGAGACCCAGTACTTC
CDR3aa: CASSSGMLETQYF

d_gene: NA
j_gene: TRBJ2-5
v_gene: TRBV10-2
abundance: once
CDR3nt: TGCGCCAGCGGACAGAGCCAAGAGACCCAGTACTTC
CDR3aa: CASGQSQETQYF

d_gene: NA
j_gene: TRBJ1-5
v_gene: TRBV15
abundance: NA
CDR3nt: TGTGCCACCAGCCCCCCCGGTCAGCCCCAGCATTTT
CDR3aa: CATSPPGQPQHF

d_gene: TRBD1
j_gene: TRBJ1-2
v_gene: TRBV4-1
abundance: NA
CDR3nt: TGCGCCAGTTGGGGGCCCGGACAGGCTAACTATGGCTACACCTTC
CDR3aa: CASWGPGQANYGYTF

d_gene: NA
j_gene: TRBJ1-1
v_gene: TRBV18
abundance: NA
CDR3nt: TGTGCCAGCTCACCACTTAAGGAGACCATCTTGAACACTGAAGCTTTCTTT
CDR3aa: CASSPLKETILNTEAFF

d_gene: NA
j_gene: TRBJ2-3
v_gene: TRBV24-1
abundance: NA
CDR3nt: TGTGCCACCAGTGTCCAGGGCCGGAGCACAGATACGCAGTATTTT
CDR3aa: CATSVQGRSTDTQYF

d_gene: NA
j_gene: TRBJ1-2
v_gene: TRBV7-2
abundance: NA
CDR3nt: TGTGCCAGCAGCTTAGCAGGGGGGCATACCTATGGCTACACCTTC
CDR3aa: CASSLAGGHTYGYTF

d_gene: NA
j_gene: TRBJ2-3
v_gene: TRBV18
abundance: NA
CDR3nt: TGTGCCAGCTCAGTGACTGCGGGGCGGGATACGCAGTATTTT
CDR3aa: CASSVTAGRDTQYF

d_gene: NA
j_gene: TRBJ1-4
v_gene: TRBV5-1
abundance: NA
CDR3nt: TGCGCCAGCAGCTTGGGCCAGAATGAAAAACTGTTTTTT
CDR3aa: CASSLGQNEKLFF

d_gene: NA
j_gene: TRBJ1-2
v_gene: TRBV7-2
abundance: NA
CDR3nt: TGTGCCAGCAGCCCCGGACGGACCCTCTATGGCTACACCTTC
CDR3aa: CASSPGRTLYGYTF

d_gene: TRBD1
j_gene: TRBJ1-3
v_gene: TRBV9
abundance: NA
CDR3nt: TGTGCCAGCAGCGTCAGGGGGGACAGGGGGCAAAACACCATATATTTT
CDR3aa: CASSVRGDRGQNTIYF

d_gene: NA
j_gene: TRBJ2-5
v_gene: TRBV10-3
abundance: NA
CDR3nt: TGTGCCATCAGTGACGGGGGAGAGACCCAGTACTTC
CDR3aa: CAISDGGETQYF

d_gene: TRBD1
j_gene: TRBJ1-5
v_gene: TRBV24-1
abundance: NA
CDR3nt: TGTGCCACCAGTGAATCAGGGGGCCTCAATCAGCCCCAGCATTTT
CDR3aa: CATSESGGLNQPQHF

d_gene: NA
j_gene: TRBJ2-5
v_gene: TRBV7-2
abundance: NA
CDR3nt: TGTGCCAGCAGCTTCGGGGGATATTCAGAGACCCAGTACTTC
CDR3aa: CASSFGGYSETQYF

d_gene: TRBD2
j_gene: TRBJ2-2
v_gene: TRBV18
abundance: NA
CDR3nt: TGTGCCAGCTCTCCAGTAGCGGGGGGATTCGCCGGGGAGCTGTTTTTT
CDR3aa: CASSPVAGGFAGELFF

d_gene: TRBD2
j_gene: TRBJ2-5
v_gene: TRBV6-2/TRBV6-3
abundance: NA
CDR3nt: TGTGCCAGCAGCCCCGGGGAGGGTGGGTACAGCCAAGAGACCCAGTACTTC
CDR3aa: CASSPGEGGYSQETQYF

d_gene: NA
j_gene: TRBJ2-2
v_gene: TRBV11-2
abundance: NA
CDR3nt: TGTGCCAGCAGCCCCTCTTTAAGTGTCCTCACCGGGGAGCTGTTTTTT
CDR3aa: CASSPSLSVLTGELFF

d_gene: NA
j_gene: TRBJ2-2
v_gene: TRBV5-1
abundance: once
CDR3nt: TGCGCCAGCAGCTTGGCTAACCCCGGGGAGCTGTTTTTT
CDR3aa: CASSLANPGELFF

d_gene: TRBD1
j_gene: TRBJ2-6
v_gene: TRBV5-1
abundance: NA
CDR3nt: TGCGCCAGCAGCTTGCAGACAGGGGGTAACTCTGGGGCCAACGTCCTGACTTTC
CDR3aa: CASSLQTGGNSGANVLTF

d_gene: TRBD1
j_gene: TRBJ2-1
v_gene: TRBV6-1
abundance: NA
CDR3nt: TGTGCCAGCAGTGAAACGGGACAGGGGGTCAATGAGCAGTTCTTC
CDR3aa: CASSETGQGVNEQFF

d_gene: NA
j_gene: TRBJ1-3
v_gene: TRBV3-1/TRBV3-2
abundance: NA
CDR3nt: TGTGCCAGCAGCCCCGGACTCTCTGGAAACACCATATATTTT
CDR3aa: CASSPGLSGNTIYF

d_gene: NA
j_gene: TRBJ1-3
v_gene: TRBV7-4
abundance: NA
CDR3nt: TGTGCCATAGTTAGCTACTCTGGAAACACCATATATTTT
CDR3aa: CAIVSYSGNTIYF

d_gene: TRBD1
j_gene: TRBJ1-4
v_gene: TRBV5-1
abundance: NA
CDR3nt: TGCGCCAGCAGCGAGACCGGGACAGGGAGCGAAAAACTGTTTTTT
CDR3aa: CASSETGTGSEKLFF

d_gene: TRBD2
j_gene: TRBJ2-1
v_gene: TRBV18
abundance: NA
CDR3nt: TGTGCCAGCTCTTCTAATCTAGCGGAGTACAATGAGCAGTTCTTC
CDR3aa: CASSSNLAEYNEQFF

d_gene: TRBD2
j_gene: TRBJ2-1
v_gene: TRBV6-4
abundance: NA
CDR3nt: TGTGCCAGCAGTGACTCGTCTAGCGGGGGGGCGCATGAGCAGTTCTTC
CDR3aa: CASSDSSSGGAHEQFF

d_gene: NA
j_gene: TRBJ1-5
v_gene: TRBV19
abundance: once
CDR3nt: TGTGCCAGTAGTATCGTGGGGAATAGCAATCAGCCCCAGCATTTT
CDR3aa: CASSIVGNSNQPQHF

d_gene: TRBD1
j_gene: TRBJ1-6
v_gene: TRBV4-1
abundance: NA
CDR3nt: TGCGCCAGCAGCCAAGAAGGGTACAGGGGTCTTGCAAATTCACCCCTCCACTTT
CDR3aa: CASSQEGYRGLANSPLHF

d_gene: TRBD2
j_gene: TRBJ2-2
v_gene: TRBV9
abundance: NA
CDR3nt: TGTGCCAGCAGCGTAGTCCAGACTAGCGGGGGAGCCGGGGAGCTGTTTTTT
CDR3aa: CASSVVQTSGGAGELFF

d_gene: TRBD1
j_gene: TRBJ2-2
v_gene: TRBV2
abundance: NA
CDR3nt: TGTGCCAGCACCAGCTCAACAGGGGACACCGGGGAGCTGTTTTTT
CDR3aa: CASTSSTGDTGELFF

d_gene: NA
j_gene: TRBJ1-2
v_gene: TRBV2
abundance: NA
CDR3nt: TGTGCCAGCAAGCTGGATGGCTACACCTTC
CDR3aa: CASKLDGYTF

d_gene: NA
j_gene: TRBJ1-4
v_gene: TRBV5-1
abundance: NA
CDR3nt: TGCGCCAGCAGCTTGTTTGGGACTAATGAAAAACTGTTTTTT
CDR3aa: CASSLFGTNEKLFF

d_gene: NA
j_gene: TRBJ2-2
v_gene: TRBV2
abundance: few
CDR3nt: TGTGCCAGCAGTGAGAGGAACATGAACACCGGGGAGCTGTTTTTT
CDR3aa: CASSERNMNTGELFF

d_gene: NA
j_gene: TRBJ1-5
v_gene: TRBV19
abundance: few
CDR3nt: TGTGCCAGTAGTATCTTCTCAGGGACAAGACTAAATCAGCCCCAGCATTTT
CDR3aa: CASSIFSGTRLNQPQHF

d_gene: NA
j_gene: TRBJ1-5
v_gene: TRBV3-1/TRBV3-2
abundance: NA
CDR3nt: TGTGCCAGCAGCCAAGAAGGGGGACAGCCCCAGCATTTT
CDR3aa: CASSQEGGQPQHF

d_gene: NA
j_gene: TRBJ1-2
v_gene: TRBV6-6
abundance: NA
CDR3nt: TGTGCCAGCAGTTACTCGGGGGGTAACTATGGCTACACCTTC
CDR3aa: CASSYSGGNYGYTF

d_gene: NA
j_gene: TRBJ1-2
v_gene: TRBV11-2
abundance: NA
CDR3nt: TGTGCCAGCAGCTTGACAGTTTTGGACTATGGCTACACCTTC
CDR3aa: CASSLTVLDYGYTF

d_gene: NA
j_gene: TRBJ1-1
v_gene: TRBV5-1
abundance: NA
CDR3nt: TGCGCCAGCAGCTTGGGATCATCAATTCGAAACACTGAAGCTTTCTTT
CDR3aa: CASSLGSSIRNTEAFF

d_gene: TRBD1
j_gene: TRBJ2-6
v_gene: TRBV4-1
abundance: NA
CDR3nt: TGCGCCAGCAGCCAACCAGGGGGACCGGCTCGAGGGGCCAACGTCCTGACTTTC
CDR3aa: CASSQPGGPARGANVLTF

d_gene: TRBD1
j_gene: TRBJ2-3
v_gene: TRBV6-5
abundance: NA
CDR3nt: TGTGCCAGCAGCTGGGACAGAGTCAGCACAGATACGCAGTATTTT
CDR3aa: CASSWDRVSTDTQYF

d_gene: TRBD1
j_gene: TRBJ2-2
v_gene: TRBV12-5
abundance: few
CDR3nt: TGTGCTAGTGGCCCTGGACAGGGCGGCACCGGGGAGCTGTTTTTT
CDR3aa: CASGPGQGGTGELFF

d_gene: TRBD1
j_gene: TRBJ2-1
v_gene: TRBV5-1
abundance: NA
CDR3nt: TGCGCCAGCAGCCCCCGGGACAGGTTAAACAATGAGCAGTTCTTC
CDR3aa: CASSPRDRLNNEQFF